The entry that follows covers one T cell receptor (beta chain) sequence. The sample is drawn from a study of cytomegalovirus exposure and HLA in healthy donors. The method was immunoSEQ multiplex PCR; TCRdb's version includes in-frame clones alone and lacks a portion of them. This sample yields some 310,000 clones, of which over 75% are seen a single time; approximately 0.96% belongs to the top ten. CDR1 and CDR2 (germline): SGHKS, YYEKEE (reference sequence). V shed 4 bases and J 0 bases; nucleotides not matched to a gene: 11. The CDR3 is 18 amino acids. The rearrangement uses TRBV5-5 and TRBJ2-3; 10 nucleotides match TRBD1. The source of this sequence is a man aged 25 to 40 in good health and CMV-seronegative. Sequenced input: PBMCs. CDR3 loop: CASSKGQGSATSTDTQYF. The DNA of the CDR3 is TGTGCCAGCAGCAAGGGACAGGGGTCCGCTACTAGCACAGATACGCAGTATTTT.